These T cell receptor beta chains were read from a single sample in a study of post-analysis software for immune sequencing data. TCRdb fed the PCR reads into MiXCR, producing one record per CDR3 protein. The sample includes under 200,000 distinct CDR3 sequences, approximately 29% of them seen just once. The sequenced sample was blood. These receptors came from a girl younger than 18 with multiple sclerosis. Each CDR3 is given with its conserved first and last residue. Fields, in order: J gene, D gene, V gene, clone size, CDR3 DNA, CDR3 protein. D genes are given only for firm matches. Clone size is not always given. Where it is, it says once, few, many or a class for expanded clones.

TRBJ2-1 | - | TRBV3-1 | many | TGTGCCAGCAGCCAAGATAACTTTTACAATGAGCAGTTCTTC | CASSQDNFYNEQFF
TRBJ2-3 | - | TRBV7-9 | many | TGTGCCAGCAGCATAAGCACAGATACGCAGTATTTT | CASSISTDTQYF
TRBJ1-1 | TRBD1 | TRBV7-9 | - | TGTGCCAGCAGTTCCCGGGACAGCTACACTGAAGCTTTCTTT | CASSSRDSYTEAFF
TRBJ2-7 | - | TRBV20-1 | many | TGCAGTGCTAGAGAAGGCGGCCGGCGGGGATACTACGAGCAGTACTTC | CSAREGGRRGYYEQYF
TRBJ2-2 | - | TRBV3-1 | few | TGTGCCAGCAGGGAAGTCGGGAGTACCGGGGAGCTGTTTTTT | CASREVGSTGELFF
TRBJ2-3 | TRBD2 | TRBV28 | - | TGTGCCGGCCAATATCCTGGACTAGCGGGAGGGGACACAGATACGCAGTATTTT | CAGQYPGLAGGDTDTQYF
TRBJ2-3 | - | TRBV6-6 | many | TGTGCCAGCAGCCAAAACAATCCGGTGAGCGGCACAGATACGCAGTATTTT | CASSQNNPVSGTDTQYF
TRBJ2-1 | TRBD1 | TRBV24-1 | many | TGTGCCACCAGTGCCCGGGACAGGGCCGATGAGCAGTTCTTC | CATSARDRADEQFF
TRBJ2-7 | - | TRBV3-1 | few | TGTGCCAGCAGCCAAAGGGGGACCCACGAGCAGTACTTC | CASSQRGTHEQYF
TRBJ2-3 | TRBD2 | TRBV2 | once | TGTACCAGTGAGAATAGCGGGTACGGTCACGCAGATACGCAGTATTTT | CTSENSGYGHADTQYF
TRBJ1-1 | - | TRBV5-1 | - | TGCGCCAGCAGCTTGGGGGGGCGCCCTGAAGCTTTCTTT | CASSLGGRPEAFF
TRBJ2-7 | - | TRBV5-6 | many | TGTGCCAGCAGCCCCTTAGACAAATACTACGAGCAGTACTTC | CASSPLDKYYEQYF
TRBJ2-7 | - | TRBV10-3 | many | TGTGCCATCAGTGAGTCGGCAGGGTCGGACGAGCAGTACTTC | CAISESAGSDEQYF
TRBJ2-1 | - | TRBV5-5 | - | TGTGCCAGCAGCTTTTTTTTCCCGATCGGGAGTTACAATGAGCAGTTCTTC | CASSFFFPIGSYNEQFF
TRBJ1-6 | TRBD1 | TRBV7-9 | few | TGTGCCAGCAGCTCGACCGACAGGGATTCACCCCGCCACTTT | CASSSTDRDSPRHF
TRBJ2-3 | - | TRBV5-5 | - | TGTGCCAGCAGCCGGGCGGGCCCCACAGATACGCAGTATTTT | CASSRAGPTDTQYF
TRBJ2-2 | - | TRBV7-2 | - | TGTGCCAGCAGCGAGGGTGCCTACACCGGGGAGCTGTTTTTT | CASSEGAYTGELFF
TRBJ2-5 | - | TRBV15 | - | TGTGCCACCAGCAGAGATATGGGGGGCCCCTACAATGAGCAGTACTTC | CATSRDMGGPYNEQYF
TRBJ1-1 | - | TRBV20-1 | - | TGCAGTGCTAAACACAGGACCGAGAACACTGAAGCTTTCTTT | CSAKHRTENTEAFF
TRBJ2-1 | - | TRBV6-5 | - | TGTGCCAGCAGGTCCGGAGGGTTACTCAATGAGCAGTTCTTC | CASRSGGLLNEQFF
TRBJ2-5 | - | TRBV7-9 | many | TGTGCCAGCAGCTTAGAAGCCAGAAAAGAGACCCAGTACTTC | CASSLEARKETQYF
TRBJ2-1 | - | TRBV9 | many | TGTGCCAGCAGCGTAGTTCCAACCTCGGGGGGCCCAGGATACAATGAGCAGTTCTTC | CASSVVPTSGGPGYNEQFF
TRBJ1-3 | TRBD1 | TRBV20-1 | few | TGCAGTGCTAGACGGACAGGGGCACGTTCTGGAAACACCATATATTTT | CSARRTGARSGNTIYF
TRBJ2-7 | TRBD1 | TRBV29-1 | - | TGCAGCGTTGAAGACCGGGACAGGGAGCAGTACTTC | CSVEDRDREQYF
TRBJ2-3 | TRBD2 | TRBV20-1 | many | TGCAGTGCCAAGGGACTAGCGGGGGAGTTTACGCAGTATTTT | CSAKGLAGEFTQYF
TRBJ2-5 | TRBD2 | TRBV4-2 | - | TGTGCCAGCAGCCAAGTTGGTAGCGGGGGGTACCAAGAGACCCAGTACTTC | CASSQVGSGGYQETQYF
TRBJ2-5 | TRBD2 | TRBV7-9 | - | TGTGCCAGCAGCTTAAAAGGGACTAGCGGGAATAGAGAGACCCAGTACTTC | CASSLKGTSGNRETQYF
TRBJ2-5 | - | TRBV7-2 | many | TGTGCCAGCAGCTTAGCAGGGTGGGGAGAGACCCAGTACTTC | CASSLAGWGETQYF
TRBJ1-2 | - | TRBV7-2 | few | TGTGCCAGCAGCTTGGCGAGGGGCCCACTTCTTAACTATGGCTACACCTTC | CASSLARGPLLNYGYTF
TRBJ2-7 | - | TRBV6-2/TRBV6-3 | many | TGTGCCAGCAGTTACTCGGGGGGCTACCACGAGCAGTACTTC | CASSYSGGYHEQYF
TRBJ1-1 | TRBD1 | TRBV15 | - | TGTGCCACCAGCACACATACAGGGGTAGGGGAAGCTTTCTTT | CATSTHTGVGEAFF
TRBJ2-3 | - | TRBV4-2 | - | TGTGCCAGCAGCCACCTGCTGAGGCGGAGCACAGATACGCAGTATTTT | CASSHLLRRSTDTQYF
TRBJ2-3 | - | TRBV20-1 | - | TGCAGTCCCGAGTTAGGCGGCACAGATACGCAGTATTTT | CSPELGGTDTQYF
TRBJ2-5 | - | TRBV29-1 | few | TGCAGCGTTGCACGGAACCCGCAAGAGACCCAGTACTTC | CSVARNPQETQYF
TRBJ1-1 | - | TRBV14 | few | TGTGCCAGCAGCTCCCCCGGGGAGGGAGGGACTGAAGCTTTCTTT | CASSSPGEGGTEAFF
TRBJ2-2 | TRBD1 | TRBV29-1 | few | TGCAGCGTTGACAGGGGGCTTACCGGGGAGCTGTTTTTT | CSVDRGLTGELFF
TRBJ1-2 | - | TRBV25-1 | - | TGTGCCAGCAGTATGGCGGCGCCAGCTAACTATGGCTACACCTTC | CASSMAAPANYGYTF
TRBJ1-2 | TRBD1 | TRBV20-1 | many | TGCAGTGCCCGACAGGGGGCGGACTATGGCTACACCTTC | CSARQGADYGYTF
TRBJ1-1 | - | TRBV10-3 | - | TGTGCCATCAGCGTACAGGGTTCCGACACTGAAGCTTTCTTT | CAISVQGSDTEAFF
TRBJ2-7 | - | TRBV7-3 | - | TGTGCCAGCAGCTTAAGAGGGGGGGGCTCCTACAATGAGCAGTACTTC | CASSLRGGGSYNEQYF
TRBJ2-5 | - | TRBV5-1 | - | TGCGCCAGCAGCCGGGGGGACAGACGGGAAGAGACCCAGTACTTC | CASSRGDRREETQYF
TRBJ2-3 | - | TRBV12-3/TRBV12-4 | - | TGTGCCAGCAGTTTATTGGGGGCTAGAGCAGATACGCAGTATTTT | CASSLLGARADTQYF
TRBJ2-2 | - | TRBV27 | few | TGTGCCAGCAAATGGCTGACCGGGGAGCTGTTTTTT | CASKWLTGELFF
TRBJ2-3 | TRBD1 | TRBV12-3/TRBV12-4 | - | TGTGCCAGCACCAGAAGGACAGGGATTGGGTCCACAGATACGCAGTATTTT | CASTRRTGIGSTDTQYF
TRBJ1-1 | TRBD1 | TRBV30 | - | TGTGCCTGGGGGACAGGGGTGAACACTGAAGCTTTCTTT | CAWGTGVNTEAFF
TRBJ1-4 | - | TRBV5-1 | - | TGCGCCAGCAGCACGCAGGGTGATAATGAAAAACTGTTTTTT | CASSTQGDNEKLFF
TRBJ2-3 | TRBD2 | TRBV5-1 | many | TGCGCCAGCAGTCTTTACTCGTCTAGCGGGAGTGCAGATACGCAGTATTTT | CASSLYSSSGSADTQYF
TRBJ1-2 | - | TRBV20-1 | - | TGCAGTGCTGCCAATGGGATACAGGCGGGCTATGGCTACACCTTC | CSAANGIQAGYGYTF
TRBJ2-1 | TRBD1 | TRBV28 | - | TGTGCCAGCAGTACGCAGGGACAGGGGGCTTTGAATGAGCAGTTCTTC | CASSTQGQGALNEQFF
TRBJ2-1 | - | TRBV20-1 | few | TGCAGTGCTAGAGAGGGGGAGATCTCCTACAATGAGCAGTTCTTC | CSAREGEISYNEQFF
TRBJ2-2 | TRBD1 | TRBV2 | - | TGTGCCTCCAAAAGGCAGGGGGCCGGGGAGCTGTTTTTT | CASKRQGAGELFF
TRBJ2-3 | TRBD2 | TRBV20-1 | - | TGCAGTGCTACGTTAGCGGGAGTTCGAACAGATACGCAGTATTTT | CSATLAGVRTDTQYF
TRBJ1-5 | - | TRBV7-9 | - | TGTGCCAGCAGCTTAGCAGGTAGCAGCAATCAGCCCCAGCATTTT | CASSLAGSSNQPQHF